Below are 10 T cell receptor beta chains sequenced from a single sample in a study of blood T cells in healthy people across ages. Through a sample-barcoded 5' primer and a J-beta primer mix, a second PCR was run for about 7 to 12 cycles. TCRdb used MiXCR to reprocess the 5' RACE reads, holding one entry per CDR3 protein. The sample has more than 1,400,000 distinct CDR3 sequences; roughly 45% are singletons. Sequencing was done on a sample of blood. The origin of the receptors is a woman in her late teens or twenties in good health.

This chain uses TRBV10-3 with TRBJ2-1; D not resolved. The CDR3 spans 14 residues. CDR1 is ENHRY and CDR2 is SYGVKD in the germline V gene. V lost 4 bases, J lost 5 bases, and 12 bases lay in between. The CDR3 is CAISAPPPNNEQFF. CDR3 DNA: TGTGCCATCAGTGCCCCGCCGCCAAACAATGAGCAGTTCTTC.

V usage is TRBV7-2 and J usage is TRBJ2-1; perhaps TRBD2 as D (6 bases). CDR1 and CDR2 (germline): SGHTA, FQGNSA. The V and J ends lost 2 bases and 5 bases respectively, with 10 bases between them. This CDR3 spans 14 amino acids. The CDR3 DNA follows: TGTGCCAGCAGCTTAAATAGCGGAAACAATGAGCAGTTCTTC. Translated, it gives CASSLNSGNNEQFF.

Comment on this clonotype: Sequence at one end of the junction differs from germline and may be a read error. V is TRBV20-1 and J is TRBJ2-5; weak D call: TRBD1 (5 bases). Germline values: CDR1 DFQATT, CDR2 SNEGSKA (reference sequence). CDR3 size: 15 residues. CDR3 sequence reads: CSVRDPTVQRIPQYF. In DNA form, the CDR3 reads TGCAGTGTTAGAGATCCGACAGTACAGCGTATTCCGCAGTACTTC.

The chain has TRBV7-2 and TRBJ2-3; no clear D gene. The CDR3 loop spans 13 amino acids. Trimming stripped 5 bases from V and 1 base from J, with 7 bases between. Germline V gene lookup returns CDR1 SGHTA and CDR2 FQGNSA. CDR3 amino acids: CASSVMGTDTQYF. The CDR3 region has the DNA TGTGCCAGCAGCGTAATGGGCACAGATACGCAGTATTTT.

This clonotype was found a few times. V gene TRBV7-3 combines with J gene TRBJ2-7; maybe TRBD1 (5 bases). Trimming removed 0 bases at V and 1 base at J, with 19 bases between. CDR3 size: 18 residues. Germline V gene data show CDR1 as SGHTA and CDR2 as FQGTGA. The CDR3 loop is CASSLTPSRQPDSYEQYF. The CDR3 DNA is TGTGCCAGCAGCTTAACCCCCTCCCGACAGCCCGATTCCTACGAGCAGTACTTC.

The J gene is TRBJ1-1, the V gene TRBV19, with a weak D call TRBD1 (5 bases). The V gene lost 7 bases and the J gene lost 1 base, with 16 bases spanning the gap. The germline V gene has CDR1 LNHDA and CDR2 SQIVND (reference sequence). The CDR3 sequence is 15 residues long. In DNA, the CDR3 is TGTGCCAGTAATAACGACAGTACCTGGAACACTGAAGCTTTCTTT. Amino acids: CASNNDSTWNTEAFF. The full variable domain, in which reference TRBV19 and TRBJ1-1 provide the parts outside the CDR3, is DGGITQSPKYLFRKEGQNVTLSCEQNLNHDAMYWYRQDPGQGLRLIYYSQIVNDFQKGDIAEGYSVSREKKESFPLTVTSAQKNPTAFYLCASNNDSTWNTEAFFGQGTRLTVV.

The gene calls are TRBV20-1 and TRBJ2-1, with TRBD2 matching 11 bases. Per the germline V gene, CDR1 is DFQATT and CDR2 is SNEGSKA (reference sequence). Germline trimming cut 4 bases from V and 5 bases from J; bases unmatched to any gene: 4. This CDR3 contains 14 residues. The CDR3 protein is CSATLAGVDNEQFF. The DNA for the CDR3 is TGCAGTGCTACACTAGCGGGAGTCGACAATGAGCAGTTCTTC.

J is TRBJ1-4 and V is TRBV18; 8 nucleotides match TRBD1. CDR1 and CDR2 from the germline V gene are KGHSH and LQKENI. The CDR3 extends over 17 amino acids. The junction had 10 bases not matched to a gene; V was cut back by 3 bases and J by 4 bases. The CDR3 is CASSPSGTGGHNEKLFF. The CDR3 coding sequence is TGTGCCAGCTCACCTTCCGGGACAGGAGGGCATAATGAAAAACTGTTTTTT.

On this clonotype itself: Sequence at one end of the junction differs from germline and may be a read error. This sequence joins TRBV7-7 and TRBJ2-1; 10 nucleotides match TRBD2. The CDR3 extends over 14 amino acids. CDR1 is SSHAT, CDR2 FNYEAQ, per germline (reference sequence). The CDR3 here is CASSSPSGGGEQFF. The CDR3 DNA is TGTGCTAGCAGCTCCCCCAGCGGGGGGGGTGAGCAGTTCTTC.

This clonotype came up a few times. One end of the junction varies from germline; a read error may be responsible. The chain is built from TRBV6-5 and TRBJ2-2; D uncertain. Germline V CDR1 and CDR2: MNHEY, SVGAGI. The CDR3 extends over 15 amino acids. DNA of the CDR3: TGTGCTAGCAGCCTTAGTGACATAAACACCGGGGAGCTGTTTTTT. Its protein is CASSLSDINTGELFF.